The next 3 T cell receptor beta chains were all read from a single sample in a study of T cell responses to AZD1222 COVID-19 vaccine (TCRdb year 2021). The time point label, as the study defines it: baseline before first vaccination. Receptor libraries were prepared by the immunoSEQ multiplex PCR assay. TCRdb's version of the immuneACCESS table is confined to in-frame rearrangements and falls short of the full clone set. An unresolved V gene accounts for under half of the shortfall where checked; the remainder is of unknown origin. Here the sample has some 190,000 clones; 88% occur a single time. Approximately 8% of the sample rests with the top ten. The starting material was peripheral blood, obtained on day 0 of AZD1222 vaccination. The origin of the receptors is an adult in good health.

The CDR3 coding sequence is TGCGCCAGCAGCCAGTCAGGGGTGAGCAATCAGCCCCAGCATTTT. It yields the protein CASSQSGVSNQPQHF. The chain combines TRBV4-1 with TRBJ1-5; possibly TRBD1 for D (6 bases). CDR3 size: 15 residues. Trimming took 3 bases from V and 1 from J, leaving 10 bases between them. CDR1 is MGHRA, CDR2 YSYEKL, per germline.

V gene TRBV6-1 combines with J gene TRBJ2-3; no definite D call. V was trimmed by 3 bases and J by 4 bases, leaving 14 bases between them. Germline V gene sequence: CDR1 MNHNS, CDR2 SASEGT. The CDR3 sequence is 15 residues long. CDR3 loop: CASSEWPSSADTQYF. In DNA form, the CDR3 reads TGTGCCAGCAGTGAGTGGCCGTCAAGCGCAGATACGCAGTATTTT.

The rearrangement joins TRBV4-3 to TRBJ1-5; maybe TRBD1 (6 bases). V dropped 0 bases and J dropped 7 bases, with 13 bases sitting between them. In germline, CDR1 is LGHNA, CDR2 YSLEER. The CDR3 covers 15 residues. The CDR3 loop is CASSQDREGVQPQHF. In DNA, the CDR3 is TGCGCCAGCAGCCAAGATAGGGAGGGGGTCCAGCCCCAGCATTTT.